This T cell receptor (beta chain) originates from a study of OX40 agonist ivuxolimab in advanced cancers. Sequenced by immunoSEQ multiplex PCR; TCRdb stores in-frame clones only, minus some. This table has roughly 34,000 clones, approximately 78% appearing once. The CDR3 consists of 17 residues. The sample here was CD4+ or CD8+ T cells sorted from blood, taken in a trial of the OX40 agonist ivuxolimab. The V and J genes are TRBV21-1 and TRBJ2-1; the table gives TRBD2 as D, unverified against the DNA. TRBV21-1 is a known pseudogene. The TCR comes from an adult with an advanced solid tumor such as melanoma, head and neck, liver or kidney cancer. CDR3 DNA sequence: TGTGCCAGCAGTTTCGGTGAGGGACTAGCGGCCTACAATGAGCAGTTCTTC. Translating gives CASSFGEGLAAYNEQFF.